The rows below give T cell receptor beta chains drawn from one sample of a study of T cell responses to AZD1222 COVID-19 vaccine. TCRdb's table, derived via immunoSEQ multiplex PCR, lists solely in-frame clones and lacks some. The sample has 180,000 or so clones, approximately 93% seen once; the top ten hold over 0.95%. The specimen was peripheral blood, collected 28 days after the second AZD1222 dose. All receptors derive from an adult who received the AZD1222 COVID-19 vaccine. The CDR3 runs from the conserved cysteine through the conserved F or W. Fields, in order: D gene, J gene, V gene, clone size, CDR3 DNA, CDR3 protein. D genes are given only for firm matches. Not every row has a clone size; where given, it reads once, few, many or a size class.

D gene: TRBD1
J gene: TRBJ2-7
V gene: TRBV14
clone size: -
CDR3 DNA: TGTGCCAGCAGCCATTCCGCCAGGGGGCACCACGAGCAGTACTTC
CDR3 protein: CASSHSARGHHEQYF

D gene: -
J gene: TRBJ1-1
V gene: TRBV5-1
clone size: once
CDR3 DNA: TGCGCCAGCAGCCCCTTATGGCAGGGGAACATCATGAACACTGAAGCTTTCTTT
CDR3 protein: CASSPLWQGNIMNTEAFF

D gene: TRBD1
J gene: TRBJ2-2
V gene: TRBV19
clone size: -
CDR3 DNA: TGTGCCAGTAGTATGGGGGACAGGGTCACCGGGGAGCTGTTTTTT
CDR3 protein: CASSMGDRVTGELFF

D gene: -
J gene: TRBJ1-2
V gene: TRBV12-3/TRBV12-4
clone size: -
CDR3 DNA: TGTGCCAGCACCAAGGGTAGCTATGGCTACACCTTC
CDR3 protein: CASTKGSYGYTF

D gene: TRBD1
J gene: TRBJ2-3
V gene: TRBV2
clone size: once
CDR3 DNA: TGTGCCAGCAGCAGACCGCGGACAGGTCCCAGCACAGATACGCAGTATTTT
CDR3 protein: CASSRPRTGPSTDTQYF

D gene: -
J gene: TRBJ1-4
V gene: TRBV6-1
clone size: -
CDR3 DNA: TGTGCCAGCAGTGAAGGGCAGGGGAGGAAGGCGGCGCTGTTTTTT
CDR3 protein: CASSEGQGRKAALFF

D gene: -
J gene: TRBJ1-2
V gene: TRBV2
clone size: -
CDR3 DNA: TGTGCCAGCCTAGGGGGGACCGATGGCTACACCTTC
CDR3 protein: CASLGGTDGYTF

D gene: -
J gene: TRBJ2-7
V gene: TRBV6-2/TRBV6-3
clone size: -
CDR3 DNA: TGTGCCAGCAGCGAACTTTCCCCGACTAGACTGTCGTACGAGCAGTACTTC
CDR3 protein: CASSELSPTRLSYEQYF

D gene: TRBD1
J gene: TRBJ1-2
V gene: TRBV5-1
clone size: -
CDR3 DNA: TGCGCCAGCAGCCACGGGACAGGGGAGGGCGATGGCTACACCTTC
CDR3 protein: CASSHGTGEGDGYTF

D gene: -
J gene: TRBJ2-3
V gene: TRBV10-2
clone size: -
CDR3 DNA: TGCGCCAGCAAAGGGGGGGCCCCCACAGATACGCAGTATTTT
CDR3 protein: CASKGGAPTDTQYF

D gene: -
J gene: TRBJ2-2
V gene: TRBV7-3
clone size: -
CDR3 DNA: TGTGCCAGCAGCCGGGACACCGGGGAGCTGTTTTTT
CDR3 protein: CASSRDTGELFF

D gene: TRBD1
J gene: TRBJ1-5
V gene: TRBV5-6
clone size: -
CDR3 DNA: TGTGCCAGCAACCGACAGGGGCATAGCAATCAGCCCCAGCATTTT
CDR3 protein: CASNRQGHSNQPQHF

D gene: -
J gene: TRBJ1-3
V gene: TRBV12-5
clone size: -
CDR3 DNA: TGTGCTAGTGGCGAACTGCCGGGGCCAACCCTAGTGGGAAACACCATATATTTT
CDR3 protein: CASGELPGPTLVGNTIYF

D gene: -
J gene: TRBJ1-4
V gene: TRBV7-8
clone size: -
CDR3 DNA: TGTGCCAGCAGCCCCTCCCGGGGGACCCGTAATGAAAAACTGTTTTTT
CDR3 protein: CASSPSRGTRNEKLFF

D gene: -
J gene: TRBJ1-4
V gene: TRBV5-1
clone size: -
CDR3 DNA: TGCGCCAGCAGCTTGGCCAAAAATGAAAAACTGTTTTTT
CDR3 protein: CASSLAKNEKLFF

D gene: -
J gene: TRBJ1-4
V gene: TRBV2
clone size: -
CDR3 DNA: TGTGCCAGCAGTACCCGGGACACTGCAACTAATGAAAAACTGTTTTTT
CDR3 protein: CASSTRDTATNEKLFF

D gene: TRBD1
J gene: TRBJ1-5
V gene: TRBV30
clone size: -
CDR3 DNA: TGTGCCTGGAGTCTACGACAGGGGTCCTATCAGCCCCAGCATTTT
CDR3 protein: CAWSLRQGSYQPQHF